Below, 32 T cell receptor beta chains from the same sample are listed, as sequenced in a study of shared clonotypes between healthy human individuals (dated by TCRdb to 2019 to 2021). Receptor libraries were prepared by the immunoSEQ multiplex PCR assay. The clones in this table, taken by TCRdb from immuneACCESS, are in-frame only. Not every clone is retained; where verified, under half of the shortfall comes from an unresolved V gene, and the cause of the rest is unknown. Within this sample are approximately 2.4 million clones, with roughly 95% of them counted one time only. The ten largest clones take up around 0.13% of the sample. Sequencing used naive CD4+ T cells sorted from blood. Per the publication, the cell subset or site label means: CD45RA+ positively selected. Receptor source: a man younger than 35 in good health.

The rearrangement uses TRBV27 and TRBJ1-2, with D perhaps matching TRBD1 (5 bases). Germline CDR1 MNHEY, CDR2 SMNVEV (reference sequence). The CDR3 runs 14 residues. V lost 7 bases to trimming and J lost 8 bases, with 20 bases between them. This chain's CDR3 is CASIASREGNGYTF. In DNA form, the CDR3 reads TGTGCCAGCATAGCGAGCAGGGAAGGGAACGGCTACACCTTC.

The V call is TRBV11-2, the J call TRBJ2-2, with D possibly matching TRBD2 (5 bases). From germline, CDR1 is SGHAT and CDR2 FQNNGV. V was clipped by 6 bases and J by 8 bases, with 19 bases between them. The CDR3 loop spans 15 amino acids. The chain's CDR3 is CASSDRLAPGGELFF. CDR3 DNA: TGTGCCAGCAGTGATCGCCTAGCCCCGGGGGGGGAGCTGTTTTTT.

The V gene is TRBV5-6, the J gene TRBJ2-7, with TRBD2 matching over 14 bases. The CDR3 loop spans 17 amino acids. Germline V gene sequence: CDR1 SGHDT, CDR2 YYEEEE. The ends lost 2 bases at V and 0 bases at J; junction bases unmatched: 4. CDR3 sequence reads: CASSFGTSGGSSYEQYF. Written as DNA, the CDR3 is TGTGCCAGCAGCTTTGGGACTAGCGGGGGAAGCTCCTACGAGCAGTACTTC.

This chain joins TRBV11-2 and TRBJ2-3; D call uncertain. The germline V gene encodes CDR1 SGHAT and CDR2 FQNNGV. The germline V and J ends were trimmed by 2 bases and 7 bases, with 7 bases remaining between them. This CDR3 is 12 amino acids long. As DNA, the CDR3 is TGTGCCAGCAGCTTATTGGATTATACGCAGTATTTT. Translation: CASSLLDYTQYF. Together with reference TRBV11-2 and TRBJ2-3, the CDR3 gives the full variable domain: EAGVAQSPRYKIIEKRQSVAFWCNPISGHATLYWYQQILGQGPKLLIQFQNNGVVDDSQLPKDRFSAERLKGVDSTLKIQPAKLEDSAVYLCASSLLDYTQYFGPGTRLTVL.

The rearrangement uses TRBV25-1 and TRBJ2-7; 7 bases align to TRBD1. Germline V gives CDR1 MGHDK, CDR2 SYGVNS. The CDR3 runs 14 residues. Germline trimming cut 4 bases from V and 2 bases from J; bases unmatched to any gene: 5. CDR3 sequence reads: CASSAGGLTYEQYF. Written as DNA, the CDR3 is TGTGCCAGCAGTGCAGGGGGTTTAACCTACGAGCAGTACTTC.

Worth noting for this clone: This sample includes further DNA sequences coding for the same CDR3. The chain employs TRBV6-5 and TRBJ2-3; TRBD1 matches 7 bases. V lost 6 bases, J lost 0 bases, and 0 bases stayed unmatched. The length of the CDR3 is 13 residues. Germline V CDR1 and CDR2: MNHEY, SVGAGI. The CDR3 DNA sequence: TGTGCCAGCAGGACAGGGAGCACAGATACGCAGTATTTT. It is translated as CASRTGSTDTQYF.

The CDR3 reads CASSQSQVGYGYTF. The CDR3 DNA is TGTGCCAGCAGCCAATCGCAGGTTGGGTATGGCTACACCTTC. The rearrangement links TRBV16 to TRBJ1-2; D is ambiguous. The V gene's germline CDR1 is KGHSY and CDR2 FQNENV. V was trimmed by 0 bases and J by 5 bases, leaving 10 bases between them. This CDR3 region has 14 residues. The full variable domain, with the rest looked up from reference TRBV16 and TRBJ1-2, is GEEVAQTPKHLVRGEGQKAKLYCAPIKGHSYVFWYQQVLKNEFKFLISFQNENVFDETGMPKERFSAKCLPNSPCSLEIQATKLEDSAVYFCASSQSQVGYGYTFGSGTRLTVV.

With regard to this clone: In the same sample, other DNA sequences code for this CDR3. The rearrangement joins TRBV5-1 to TRBJ2-2; D unresolved. V lost 1 base to trimming and J lost 0 bases, with 7 bases between them. The CDR3 runs to 15 residues. Germline V gene lookup returns CDR1 SGHRS and CDR2 YFSETQ. The CDR3 nucleotides are TGCGCCAGCAGCTTGAACGGACCGAACACCGGGGAGCTGTTTTTT. Its translation is CASSLNGPNTGELFF.

Comments on this clone: The same CDR3 can be traced to other DNA sequences in this sample. The chain couples TRBV18 to TRBJ2-7; a weak D match, TRBD1 (6 bases). Trimming removed 3 bases from V and 0 bases from J, with 9 bases in between. This CDR3 has 14 amino acids. CDR1 is KGHSH, CDR2 LQKENI, per germline. The CDR3 nucleotides are TGTGCCAGCTCACCCCTGACAGGCTCCTACGAGCAGTACTTC. Protein product: CASSPLTGSYEQYF. The variable domain in full, with the rest retrieved from reference TRBV18 and TRBJ2-7, is NAGVMQNPRHLVRRRGQEARLRCSPMKGHSHVYWYRQLPEEGLKFMVYLQKENIIDESGMPKERFSAEFPKEGPSILRIQQVVRGDSAAYFCASSPLTGSYEQYFGPGTRLTVT.

The rearrangement joins TRBV28 to TRBJ1-2, with a possible D match to TRBD1 (6 bases). The CDR3 runs 13 residues. The germline gives CDR1 MDHEN, CDR2 SYDVKM. The V end was cut by 4 bases, the J end by 4 bases, with 10 bases between. The CDR3 loop reads CASSYPGAYGYTF. In DNA form, the CDR3 reads TGTGCCAGCAGTTATCCAGGGGCCTATGGCTACACCTTC.

This sequence joins TRBV9 and TRBJ2-1; D tentatively fits TRBD1 or TRBD2 (6 bases each). Germline V gene data show CDR1 as SGDLS and CDR2 as YYNGEE. This CDR3 is 14 amino acids long. Between the trimmed V and J ends, which lost 4 bases and 5 bases, there was a span of 13 bases. The CDR3 loop is CASSPLGGNNEQFF. The CDR3 coding sequence is TGTGCCAGCAGCCCTCTAGGGGGGAACAATGAGCAGTTCTTC.

The chain employs TRBV2 and TRBJ1-4; D may be TRBD1 (5 bases). V was pared by 3 bases and J by 8 bases, with 10 bases between. The CDR3 contains 13 residues. In germline, CDR1 is SNHLY, CDR2 FYNNEI. The CDR3 loop is CASSELEGEKLFF. The CDR3 nucleotides are TGTGCCAGCAGTGAGTTAGAGGGGGAAAAACTGTTTTTT.

The chain is built from TRBV5-1 and TRBJ1-4; D not certain. Germline loops: CDR1 SGHRS, CDR2 YFSETQ. CDR3 size: 14 residues. Trimming left V 8 bases short and J 0 bases short, with 11 bases between. CDR3 DNA: TGCGCCAGTGGGCAGCAATCAACTAATGAAAAACTGTTTTTT. The encoded protein is CASGQQSTNEKLFF.

The chain links TRBV5-1 to TRBJ2-1, with TRBD2 matching over 9 bases. The CDR3 loop spans 17 amino acids. J was trimmed by 0 bases and V by 1 base; bases with no gene match: 5. CDR1 and CDR2 from the germline V gene are SGHRS and YFSETQ. The CDR3 coding sequence is TGCGCCAGCAGCTTGACTAGCGGGTTCAGCTCCTACAATGAGCAGTTCTTC. This sequence encodes CASSLTSGFSSYNEQFF.

This chain joins TRBV7-9 and TRBJ2-7; D remains ambiguous. Germline lookup yields CDR1 SEHNR and CDR2 FQNEAQ (reference sequence). Trimming took off 5 bases at V and 6 bases at J, with 11 bases between the two ends. This CDR3 has 12 residues. CDR3 in DNA: TGTGCCAGCAGCCCACCGAGCCCCGAGCAGTACTTC. It codes for CASSPPSPEQYF.

This rearrangement joins TRBV5-6 to TRBJ1-1; no definite D call. CDR3 length equals 14 residues. V dropped 1 base and J dropped 3 bases, with 10 bases sitting between them. Germline lookup yields CDR1 SGHDT and CDR2 YYEEEE. In nucleotides, the CDR3 is TGTGCCAGCAGCTTGTTGGCGGGCCACACTGAAGCTTTCTTT. Protein sequence: CASSLLAGHTEAFF.

This clone was detected once. Other nucleotide sequences from this sample produce the same CDR3. The chain couples TRBV9 to TRBJ2-1; possible D gene TRBD2, 5 bases. Per the germline V gene, CDR1 is SGDLS and CDR2 is YYNGEE. Trimming shortened V by 1 base and J by 0 bases, and 8 bases separated the two germline ends. This CDR3 has 15 amino acids. The CDR3 is CASSVNSGSYNEQFF. In DNA, the CDR3 is TGTGCCAGCAGCGTAAACAGCGGCTCCTACAATGAGCAGTTCTTC.

The V call is TRBV2, the J call TRBJ1-4; D unclear. V was cut by 7 bases and J by 0 bases, with 18 bases left in between. Germline lookup yields CDR1 SNHLY and CDR2 FYNNEI. This CDR3 region has 17 residues. CDR3 protein: CASIPTEPKTTNEKLFF. In nucleotides, the CDR3 is TGTGCCAGCATACCCACCGAACCGAAAACAACTAATGAAAAACTGTTTTTT.

V gene TRBV1 combines with J gene TRBJ2-3; the DNA was not used to check the table's D call, TRBD2. TRBV1 is reported as a pseudogene. The CDR3 spans 18 residues. Here the CDR3 reads CTSSQRHLKGLAPDTQYF. CDR3 DNA sequence: TGCACCAGCAGCCAACGACATCTTAAGGGACTAGCCCCAGATACGCAGTATTTT.

The chain is built from TRBV19 and TRBJ2-3; D possibly corresponds to TRBD1 (6 bases). This CDR3 region has 15 residues. Germline CDR1 LNHDA, CDR2 SQIVND (reference sequence). The V end was cut by 7 bases, the J end by 0 bases, with 14 bases between. CDR3 protein: CASKTGTTSTDTQYF. The CDR3 bases are TGTGCCAGTAAGACCGGGACAACGAGCACAGATACGCAGTATTTT. Full variable domain (rest looked up from reference TRBV19 and TRBJ2-3): DGGITQSPKYLFRKEGQNVTLSCEQNLNHDAMYWYRQDPGQGLRLIYYSQIVNDFQKGDIAEGYSVSREKKESFPLTVTSAQKNPTAFYLCASKTGTTSTDTQYFGPGTRLTVL.

Concerning this clone: Other DNA variants within this sample encode the same CDR3. The chain is built from TRBV10-3 and TRBJ1-2; no reliable D call. CDR1 and CDR2 (germline): ENHRY, SYGVKD. This CDR3 is built from 14 residues. Trimming took 3 bases from V and 2 from J, leaving 10 bases between them. As DNA, the CDR3 is TGTGCCATCAGTGATGGTAGGACCAACTATGGCTACACCTTC. This codes for CAISDGRTNYGYTF.

The chain recombines TRBV18 with TRBJ2-5, with D tentatively TRBD1 (5 bases). This CDR3 region has 14 residues. Germline lookup yields CDR1 KGHSH and CDR2 LQKENI. Trimming took off 4 bases at V and 5 bases at J, with 14 bases between the two ends. The CDR3 region is CASSQTQDGETQYF. The CDR3 nucleotides are TGTGCCAGCTCACAGACACAGGACGGGGAGACCCAGTACTTC. The full variable domain, rest sourced from reference TRBV18 and TRBJ2-5, is NAGVMQNPRHLVRRRGQEARLRCSPMKGHSHVYWYRQLPEEGLKFMVYLQKENIIDESGMPKERFSAEFPKEGPSILRIQQVVRGDSAAYFCASSQTQDGETQYFGPGTRLLVL.

This chain's CDR3 is CASSAGGAGVPETQYF. CDR3 nucleotides: TGCGCCAGCAGCGCTGGCGGCGCGGGGGTTCCAGAGACCCAGTACTTC. The chain is built from TRBV5-1 and TRBJ2-5; 7 bases agree with TRBD2. The CDR3 extends over 16 amino acids. From germline, CDR1 is SGHRS and CDR2 YFSETQ. V trimming: 4 bases; J trimming: 4 bases; junction bases outside the gene matches: 13. The full variable domain, its missing parts supplied by reference TRBV5-1 and TRBJ2-5, is KAGVTQTPRYLIKTRGQQVTLSCSPISGHRSVSWYQQTPGQGLQFLFEYFSETQRNKGNFPGRFSGRQFSNSRSEMNVSTLELGDSALYLCASSAGGAGVPETQYFGPGTRLLVL.

The chain uses TRBV5-6 and TRBJ2-7; 10 nucleotides match TRBD1. The V and J ends lost 0 bases and 4 bases, in that order; junction bases with no gene match: 4. The germline V gene has CDR1 SGHDT and CDR2 YYEEEE. The CDR3 contains 15 residues. CDR3 region: CASSLGRTGGYEQYF. The CDR3 DNA reads as TGTGCCAGCAGCTTGGGGCGGACAGGGGGATACGAGCAGTACTTC.

Only one count was recorded for this clone. The sample has other DNA sequences that encode this CDR3 too. J is TRBJ2-7 and V is TRBV6-5, with 8 positions matching TRBD1. Germline CDR1 and CDR2: MNHEY and SVGAGI. The CDR3 runs to 14 residues. J lost 1 base, V lost 6 bases, and 5 bases had no gene match. The CDR3 bases are TGTGCCAGCAGGCGAGGGACAGGATCCTACGAGCAGTACTTC. Translating gives CASRRGTGSYEQYF.

CDR3 DNA sequence: TGTGCCAGCAGACCCCTAAACTCTGGAAACACCATATATTTT. Translating gives CASRPLNSGNTIYF. The chain carries TRBV6-5 and TRBJ1-3, with D hard to call. Trimming took 6 bases from V and 0 from J, leaving 9 bases between them. The CDR3 spans 14 residues. Germline V gene sequence: CDR1 MNHEY, CDR2 SVGAGI.

V usage is TRBV21-1 and J usage is TRBJ2-1; the D call TRBD2 from the table was never checked on the DNA. TRBV21-1 is shown as a pseudogene. This CDR3 contains 18 residues. CDR3 bases: TGTGCCACGTCAGCGGAGTCCGGGACTGGAGCCCTCTACAATGAGCAGTTCTTC. As protein: CATSAESGTGALYNEQFF.

The chain uses TRBV7-6 and TRBJ2-3; 9 positions agree with TRBD2. Germline V gene lookup returns CDR1 SGHVS and CDR2 FNYEAQ. The CDR3 sequence is 15 residues long. V was pared by 3 bases and J by 4 bases, with 5 bases of the junction left unmatched. The CDR3 nucleotides read TGTGCCAGCAGCTTGCGGCGGGGGGGCGCAGATACGCAGTATTTT. The encoded protein is CASSLRRGGADTQYF.

The chain carries TRBV18 and TRBJ2-7; D is uncertain. The CDR3 is made up of 14 amino acids. V lost 3 bases and J 4 bases, leaving 13 bases between the germline ends. Germline assignment: CDR1 KGHSH and CDR2 LQKENI. For the CDR3, the DNA is TGTGCCAGCTCACCTTCTGCGGACGGATACGAGCAGTACTTC. Translating gives CASSPSADGYEQYF. The whole variable domain, filled in from reference TRBV18 and TRBJ2-7, reads NAGVMQNPRHLVRRRGQEARLRCSPMKGHSHVYWYRQLPEEGLKFMVYLQKENIIDESGMPKERFSAEFPKEGPSILRIQQVVRGDSAAYFCASSPSADGYEQYFGPGTRLTVT.

The V call is TRBV19, the J call TRBJ1-2, with TRBD1 identical over 7 bases. Per germline, CDR1 LNHDA and CDR2 SQIVND (reference sequence). This CDR3 region has 14 residues. The ends lost 6 bases at V and 3 bases at J; junction bases unmatched: 7. CDR3 DNA sequence: TGTGCCAGTAGCCCACAGGGGCTTCACTATGGCTACACCTTC. Translating gives CASSPQGLHYGYTF.

This chain links TRBV6-5 with TRBJ2-7, with unresolved D. Trimming removed 6 bases at V and 3 bases at J, with 6 bases between. The CDR3 runs to 11 residues. CDR1 and CDR2 from the germline V gene are MNHEY and SVGAGI. The CDR3 DNA follows: TGTGCCAGCAGGGTATACTACGAGCAGTACTTC. This translates into CASRVYYEQYF.

The CDR3 coding sequence is TGTGCCAGCAGTGAAGGAGGGACAAAGGGCCTTTTGCAGTACTTC. Translating it yields CASSEGGTKGLLQYF. The chain recombines TRBV6-1 with TRBJ2-7; TRBD1 might be the D (6 bases). The CDR3 covers 15 residues. Germline loops: CDR1 MNHNS, CDR2 SASEGT. Trimming pared 1 base from V and 9 bases from J, leaving 19 bases between.